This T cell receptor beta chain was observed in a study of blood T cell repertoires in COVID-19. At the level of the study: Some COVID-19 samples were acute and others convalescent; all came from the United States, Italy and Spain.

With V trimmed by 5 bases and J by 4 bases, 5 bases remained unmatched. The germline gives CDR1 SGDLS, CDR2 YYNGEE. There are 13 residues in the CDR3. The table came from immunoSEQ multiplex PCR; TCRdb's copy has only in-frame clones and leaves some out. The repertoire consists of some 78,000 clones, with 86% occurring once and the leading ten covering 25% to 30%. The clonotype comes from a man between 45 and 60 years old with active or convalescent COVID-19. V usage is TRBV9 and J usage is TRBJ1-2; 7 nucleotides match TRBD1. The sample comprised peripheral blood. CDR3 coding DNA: TGTGCCAGCAGTTCGCAGGGGGTCTATGGCTACACCTTC. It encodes CASSSQGVYGYTF.